The TCR beta chain described here comes from a study of neurological immune-mediated disorders. Notes on the study in general: CDR3 amino acid sequences of expanded clones were not shared across subjects, a result suggesting private repertoires in all groups.

Individuals who volunteered at a blood bank located in Maryland, USA, made up the group of healthy controls. Input was 900,000 to 1,000,000 sorted T cells, either CD4+ or CD8+. 5'RACE generated cDNA with 10-nucleotide random UMIs. TCRdb passed the 5' RACE reads through MiXCR, listing each CDR3 protein once. The sample contains over 15,000 distinct CDR3 sequences, around 9.7% of which appear only once. CDR3 length equals 15 residues. The V gene's germline CDR1 is SGHVS and CDR2 FQNEAQ. V lost 5 bases, J lost 7 bases, and 8 bases stayed unmatched. This clonotype has ten or more counts. Its target is unknown.

This clonotype originated in a man aged 45-65 years in good health. The chain couples TRBV7-8 to TRBJ2-1; TRBD2 agrees at 10 bases. The sequenced sample was CD8+ T cells from blood. The CDR3 region is CASSETSGLENEQFF. The DNA of the CDR3 is TGTGCCAGCAGCGAGACTAGCGGGCTCGAGAATGAGCAGTTCTTC.